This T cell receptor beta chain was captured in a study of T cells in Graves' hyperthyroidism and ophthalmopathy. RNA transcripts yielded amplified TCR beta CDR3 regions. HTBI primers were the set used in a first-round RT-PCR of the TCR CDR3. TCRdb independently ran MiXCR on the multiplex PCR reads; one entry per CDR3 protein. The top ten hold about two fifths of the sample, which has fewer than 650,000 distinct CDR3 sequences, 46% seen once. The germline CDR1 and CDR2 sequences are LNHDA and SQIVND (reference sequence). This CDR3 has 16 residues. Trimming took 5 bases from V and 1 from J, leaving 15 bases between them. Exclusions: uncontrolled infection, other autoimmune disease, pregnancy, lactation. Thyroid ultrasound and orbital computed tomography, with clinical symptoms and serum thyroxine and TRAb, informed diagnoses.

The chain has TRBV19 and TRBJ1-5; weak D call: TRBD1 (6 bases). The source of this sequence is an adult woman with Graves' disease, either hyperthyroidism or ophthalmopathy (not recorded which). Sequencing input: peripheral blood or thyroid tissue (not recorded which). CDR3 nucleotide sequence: TGTGCCAGTAGTTCATATGGGGGCCGGAGCAATCAGCCCCAGCATTTT. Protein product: CASSSYGGRSNQPQHF. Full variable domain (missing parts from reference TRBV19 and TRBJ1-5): DGGITQSPKYLFRKEGQNVTLSCEQNLNHDAMYWYRQDPGQGLRLIYYSQIVNDFQKGDIAEGYSVSREKKESFPLTVTSAQKNPTAFYLCASSSYGGRSNQPQHFGDGTRLSIL.